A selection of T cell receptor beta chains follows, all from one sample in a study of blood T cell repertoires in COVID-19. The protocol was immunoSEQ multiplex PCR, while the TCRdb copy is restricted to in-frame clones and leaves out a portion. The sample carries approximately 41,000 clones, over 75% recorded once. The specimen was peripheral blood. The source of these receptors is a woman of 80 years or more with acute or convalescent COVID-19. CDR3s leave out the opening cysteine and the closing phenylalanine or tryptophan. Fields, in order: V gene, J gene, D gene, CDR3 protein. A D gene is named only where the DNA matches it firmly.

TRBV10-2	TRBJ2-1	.	ASRTLQGDEQF
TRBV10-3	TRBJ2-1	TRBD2	AISDPGGTSNAEQF
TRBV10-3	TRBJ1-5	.	AISESGSPQPQH
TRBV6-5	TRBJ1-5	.	ASKGVGARQPQH
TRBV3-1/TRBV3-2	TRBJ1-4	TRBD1	ASSPGQVVRRREKLF
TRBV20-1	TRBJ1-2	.	SASSVLYYGYT
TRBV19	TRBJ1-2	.	ASSIEGARGYT
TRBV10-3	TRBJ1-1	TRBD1	AISDPGTVNTEAF
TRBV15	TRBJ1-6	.	ATSRVGRSGNSPLH
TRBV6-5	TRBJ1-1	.	AALRRGNTEAF
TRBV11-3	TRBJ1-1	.	ASSLGGEATAF
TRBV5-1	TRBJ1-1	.	ASSFSPMAGARTEAF
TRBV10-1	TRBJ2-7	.	ASSESRYSSGDEQY
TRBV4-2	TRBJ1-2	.	ASSQVGSAEYGYT
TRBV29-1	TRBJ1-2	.	SAHTPGVRYGYT
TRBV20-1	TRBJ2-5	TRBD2	SASGTSGGLQETQY
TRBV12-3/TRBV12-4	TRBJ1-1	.	ASSLFSEAF
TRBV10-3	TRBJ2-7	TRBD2	ATWTSGLDEQY
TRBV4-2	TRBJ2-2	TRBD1	ASSQLDRVAAGELF
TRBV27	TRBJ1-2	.	ASSFGGDLGRYGYT
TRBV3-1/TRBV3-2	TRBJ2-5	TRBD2	ASSEISGGAGETQY
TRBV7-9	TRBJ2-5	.	ASSLPTGRETQY
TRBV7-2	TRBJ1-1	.	ASSLDPTTEAF
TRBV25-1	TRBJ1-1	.	ASSPGGILNTEAF
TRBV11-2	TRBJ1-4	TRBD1	ASSLSLDRESPNEKLF
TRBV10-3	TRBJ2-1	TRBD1	AISAGQGPNEQF
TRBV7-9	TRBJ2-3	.	ASSLAWTNAGDTQY
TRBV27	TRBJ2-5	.	ASLPVIAGEETQY
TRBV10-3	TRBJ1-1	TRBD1	AISDRKGARNTEAF
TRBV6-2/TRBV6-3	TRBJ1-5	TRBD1	ASSYEPGQGRFNQPQH
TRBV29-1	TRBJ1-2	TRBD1	SVDGQGAYGYT
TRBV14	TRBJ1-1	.	ASSQDAGSSEAF
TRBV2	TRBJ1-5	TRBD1	ASSPRTGNSNQPQH
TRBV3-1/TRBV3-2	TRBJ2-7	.	ASSLKEGETVQY
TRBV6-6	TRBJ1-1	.	ASSWGVPGDTEAF
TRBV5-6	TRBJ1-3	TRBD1	ASSLPTGGLSGNTIY
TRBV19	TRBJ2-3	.	ASISSTDTQY
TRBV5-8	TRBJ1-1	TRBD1	ASSGTVFAEAF
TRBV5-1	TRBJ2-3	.	ASSTGRADTQY
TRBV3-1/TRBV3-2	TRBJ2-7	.	ASSQRANYEQY
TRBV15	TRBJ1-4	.	ATSRGGEVNEKLF
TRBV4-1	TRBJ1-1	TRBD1	ASGRGNFNTEAF
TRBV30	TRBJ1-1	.	AWRRSGLSNTEAF
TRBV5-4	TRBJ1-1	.	ASSLVHRSNTEAF